This entry is about one TCR beta chain. This record comes from a study of T cells expressing NK-cell markers. Germline values: CDR1 MNHEY, CDR2 SMNVEV (reference sequence). There are 13 residues in the CDR3. TCRdb re-called the 5' RACE reads and catalogs CDR3 proteins one per entry, DNA excluded. In total, the table holds around 100,000 distinct CDR3 sequences. Sequences were obtained from blood T cells: a sorted CD56 or NKG2C T cell subset, CD4+ or CD8+ T cells, or bulk PBMC T cells (not recorded which). The clonotype originates from a woman aged 18-69 years in good health. The chain has TRBV27 and TRBJ2-7; there is no DNA to check the TCRdb D call of TRBD2. The CDR3 is CASSPGLGYEQYF.